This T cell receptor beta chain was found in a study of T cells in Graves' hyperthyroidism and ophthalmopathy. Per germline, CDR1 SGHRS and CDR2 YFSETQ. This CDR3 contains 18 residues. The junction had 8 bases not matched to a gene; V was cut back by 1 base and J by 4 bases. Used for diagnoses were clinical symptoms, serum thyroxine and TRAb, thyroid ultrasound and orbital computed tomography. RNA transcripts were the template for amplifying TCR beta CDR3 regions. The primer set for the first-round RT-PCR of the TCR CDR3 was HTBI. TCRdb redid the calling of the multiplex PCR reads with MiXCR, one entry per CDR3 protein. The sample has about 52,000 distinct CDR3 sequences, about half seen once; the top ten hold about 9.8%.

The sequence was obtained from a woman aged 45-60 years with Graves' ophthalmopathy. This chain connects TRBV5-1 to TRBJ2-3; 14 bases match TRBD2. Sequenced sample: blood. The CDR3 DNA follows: TGCGCCAGCAGCTTGAAGACTAGCGGGGGGGCCGGGGCAGATACGCAGTATTTT. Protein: CASSLKTSGGAGADTQYF.